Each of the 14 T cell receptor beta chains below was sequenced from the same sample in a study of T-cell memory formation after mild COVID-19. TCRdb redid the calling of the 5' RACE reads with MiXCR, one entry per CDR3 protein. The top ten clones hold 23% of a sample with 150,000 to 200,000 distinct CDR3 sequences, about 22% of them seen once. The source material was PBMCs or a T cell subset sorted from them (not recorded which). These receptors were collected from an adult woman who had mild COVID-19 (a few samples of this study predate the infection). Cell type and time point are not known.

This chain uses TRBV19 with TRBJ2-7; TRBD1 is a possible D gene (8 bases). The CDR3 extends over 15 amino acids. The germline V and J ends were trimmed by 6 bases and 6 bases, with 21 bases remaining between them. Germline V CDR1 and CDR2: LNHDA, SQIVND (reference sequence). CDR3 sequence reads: CASSPPDREGLEQYF. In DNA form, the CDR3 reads TGTGCCAGTAGCCCCCCGGACAGGGAGGGCCTCGAGCAGTACTTC.

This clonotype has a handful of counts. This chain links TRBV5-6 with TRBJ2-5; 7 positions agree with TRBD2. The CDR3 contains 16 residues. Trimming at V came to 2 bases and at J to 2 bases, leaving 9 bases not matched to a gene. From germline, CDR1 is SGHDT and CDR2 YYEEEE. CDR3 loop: CASSFLASGDQETQYF. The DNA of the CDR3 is TGTGCCAGCAGCTTTTTAGCTAGCGGAGATCAAGAGACCCAGTACTTC.

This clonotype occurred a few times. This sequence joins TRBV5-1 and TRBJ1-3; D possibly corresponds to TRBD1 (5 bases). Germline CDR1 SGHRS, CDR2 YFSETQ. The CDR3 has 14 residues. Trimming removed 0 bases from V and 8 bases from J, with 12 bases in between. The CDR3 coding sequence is TGCGCCAGCAGCTTGGGGCAGGGAGCTGACACCATATATTTT. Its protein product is CASSLGQGADTIYF.

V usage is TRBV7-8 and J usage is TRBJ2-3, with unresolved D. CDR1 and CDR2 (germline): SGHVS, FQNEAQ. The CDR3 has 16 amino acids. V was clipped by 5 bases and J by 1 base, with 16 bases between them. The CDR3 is CASSRVGKTGTDTQYF. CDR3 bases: TGTGCCAGCAGCCGAGTGGGGAAAACTGGCACAGATACGCAGTATTTT. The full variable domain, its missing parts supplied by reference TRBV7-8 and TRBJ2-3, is GAGVSQSPRYKVAKRGQDVALRCDPISGHVSLFWYQQALGQGPEFLTYFQNEAQLDKSGLPSDRFFAERPEGSVSTLKIQRTQQEDSAVYLCASSRVGKTGTDTQYFGPGTRLTVL.

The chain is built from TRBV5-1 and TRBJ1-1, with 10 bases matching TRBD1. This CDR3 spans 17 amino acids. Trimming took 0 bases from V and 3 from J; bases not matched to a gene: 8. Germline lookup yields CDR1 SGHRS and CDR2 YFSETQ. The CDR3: CASSLGQGAVLDTEAFF. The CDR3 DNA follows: TGCGCCAGCAGCTTGGGACAGGGGGCGGTCTTGGACACTGAAGCTTTCTTT.

CDR3 sequence: CASRGSGGEETQYF. CDR3 sequence (DNA): TGTGCCAGCAGGGGTAGCGGGGGGGAAGAGACCCAGTACTTC. V and J are TRBV6-5 and TRBJ2-5; 11 bases fit TRBD2. Germline lookup yields CDR1 MNHEY and CDR2 SVGAGI. The CDR3 runs to 14 residues. J gave up 3 bases and V 6 bases, and 3 bases lay outside the gene matches.

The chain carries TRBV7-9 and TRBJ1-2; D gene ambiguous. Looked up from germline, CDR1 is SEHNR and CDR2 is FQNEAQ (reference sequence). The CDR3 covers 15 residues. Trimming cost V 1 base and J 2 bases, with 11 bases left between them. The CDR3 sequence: CASSLERGVNYGYTF. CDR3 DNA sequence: TGTGCCAGCAGCTTAGAGCGGGGTGTAAACTATGGCTACACCTTC.

As DNA, the CDR3 is TGTGCCAGCAGCTTTATACAGGGCTTTTTGGGCGAGCAGTACTTC. This codes for CASSFIQGFLGEQYF. This rearrangement joins TRBV5-6 to TRBJ2-7, with a tentative D call TRBD1 (6 bases). CDR1 and CDR2 (germline): SGHDT, YYEEEE. The CDR3 length is 15 residues. Trimming shortened V by 2 bases and J by 6 bases, and 18 bases separated the two germline ends.

CDR3 protein: CASRRLTGFNTEAFF. Written as DNA, the CDR3 is TGTGCCAGCAGGCGACTCACAGGGTTCAACACTGAAGCTTTCTTT. The chain couples TRBV6-5 to TRBJ1-1; tentatively, D is TRBD1 (6 bases). Germline V gene data show CDR1 as MNHEY and CDR2 as SVGAGI. This CDR3 has 15 amino acids. Trimming stripped 6 bases from V and 2 bases from J, with 16 bases between.

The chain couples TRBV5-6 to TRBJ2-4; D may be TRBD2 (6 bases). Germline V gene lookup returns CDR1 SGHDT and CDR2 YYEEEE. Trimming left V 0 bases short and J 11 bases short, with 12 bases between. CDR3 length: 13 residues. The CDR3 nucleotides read TGTGCCAGCAGCTTGGGCAATGGGAGGTTTCAGTACTTC. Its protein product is CASSLGNGRFQYF.

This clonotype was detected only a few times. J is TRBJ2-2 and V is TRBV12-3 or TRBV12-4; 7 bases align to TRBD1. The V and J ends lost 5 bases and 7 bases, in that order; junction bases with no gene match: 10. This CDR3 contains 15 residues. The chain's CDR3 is CASSHRDSWVGELFF. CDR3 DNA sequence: TGTGCCAGCAGTCACCGGGACAGTTGGGTCGGGGAGCTGTTTTTT.

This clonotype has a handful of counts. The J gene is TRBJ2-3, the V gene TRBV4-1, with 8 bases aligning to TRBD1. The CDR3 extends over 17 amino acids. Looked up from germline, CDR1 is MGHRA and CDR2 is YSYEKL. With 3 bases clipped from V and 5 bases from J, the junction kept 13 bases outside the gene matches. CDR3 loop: CASSHPPGDRGGDTQYF. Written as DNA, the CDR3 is TGCGCCAGCAGCCACCCCCCGGGTGACAGGGGTGGAGATACGCAGTATTTT.

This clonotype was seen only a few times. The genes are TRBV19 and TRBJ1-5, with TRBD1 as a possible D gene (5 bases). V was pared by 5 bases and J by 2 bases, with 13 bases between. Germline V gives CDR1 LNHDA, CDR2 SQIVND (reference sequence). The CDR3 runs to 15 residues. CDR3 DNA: TGTGCCAGTAGTCCCTACAAAGGGGGCAATCAGCCCCAGCATTTT. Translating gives CASSPYKGGNQPQHF.

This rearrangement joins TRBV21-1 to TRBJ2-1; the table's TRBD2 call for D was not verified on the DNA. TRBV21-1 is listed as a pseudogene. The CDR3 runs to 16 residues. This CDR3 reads CASSKGGTSGIREQFF. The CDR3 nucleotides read TGTGCCAGCAGCAAAGGGGGGACTAGCGGGATAAGGGAGCAGTTCTTC.